This TCR beta chain was retrieved from a study of T-cell reconstitution after alpha-beta-depleted transplantation in children. Preparation of the TCRbeta library was carried out with unique molecular identifiers. TCRdb redid the calling of the PCR reads with MiXCR, one entry per CDR3 protein. The table lists 490,000 or so distinct CDR3 sequences, about 10% of them singletons. This clonotype was picked up many times. The sequence was collected from a child aged 2-15 years with inherited bone marrow failure, due to receive a stem cell transplant. The sample consisted of PBMCs, taken before TCRalphabeta/CD19-depleted stem cell transplant.

For the CDR3, the DNA is TGTGCCAGCAGTTACGGTCCGGGAACCTTTGAGCAGTACTTC. The encoded protein is CASSYGPGTFEQYF. The chain combines TRBV6-2 or TRBV6-3 with TRBJ2-7; D perhaps matches TRBD2 (5 bases). From germline, CDR1 is MNHEY and CDR2 SVGEGT. The CDR3 extends over 14 amino acids. Trimming shortened V by 2 bases and J by 7 bases, and 15 bases separated the two germline ends.